The TCR beta chain described here comes from a study of blood T cell repertoires in COVID-19. Study-level background: Italy, Spain and the United States were the sources of the convalescent and acute COVID-19 samples. PBMCs, B-cell-depleted T cells, or T cells were the source of the cDNA or gDNA that made up the material.

The V end lost 2 bases, the J end lost 6 bases, and 11 bases lay between the germline ends. Germline-derived CDR1 and CDR2 are MNHNS and SASEGT. The CDR3 sequence is 14 residues long. This clone was counted a few times. Per the authors' pipeline: Researchers report that nucleated cell counts were estimated from reference gene primer amplification. Generated by immunoSEQ multiplex PCR, the TCRdb table keeps only in-frame clones and is missing some. D and trimming come from the DNA, and the V and J calls and clone size come from that table. The sample lists about 240,000 clones; around 83% were seen once.

The source material was peripheral blood. The chain is built from TRBV6-1 and TRBJ1-5, with D perhaps TRBD1 (5 bases). The receptor comes from a man in his thirties or forties who had recovered from COVID-19. The CDR3 DNA sequence: TGTGCCAGCAGTGAATTTATAGGGGTTCAGCCCCAGCATTTT. Translated: CASSEFIGVQPQHF.